This record looks at one T cell receptor (beta chain) sequence and its context. The antigen is unknown. These data come from a study of CD4+ T cells in melanoma. Study-wide results and caveats: CD8+ T cell, macrophage and B cell function reportedly correlated with neoantigen-specific CD4+ T cells. Reportedly, melanoma neoantigen-specific CD4+ T cells showed varied differentiation states.

Trimming removed 3 bases from V and 2 bases from J; junction bases left unmatched: 5. The germline CDR1 and CDR2 sequences are SEHNR and FQNEAQ (reference sequence). This CDR3 has 15 amino acids. Generated by immunoSEQ multiplex PCR, the TCRdb table keeps only in-frame clones and is missing some. The sample records 10,000 to 14,000 clones, around 71% being singletons. The clonotype comes from a human donor with melanoma. Sequenced: cells from a culture (not recorded whether cultured in vitro). The V call is TRBV7-9, the J call TRBJ2-5, with 8 bases aligning to TRBD2. The CDR3 is CASSLAGGAQETQYF. As DNA, the CDR3 is TGTGCCAGCAGCTTGGCGGGGGGTGCACAAGAGACCCAGTACTTC.